The rows below give T cell receptor beta chains drawn from one sample of a study of response to subunit inactivated influenza vaccine. In TCRdb, the RT-PCR reads were re-called with MiXCR into one record per CDR3 protein. This sample has about 540,000 distinct CDR3 sequences, with around 25% found just once. The same sample was also used in a study of T cells expressing NK-cell markers.

The sequencing used CD4+ T cells sorted from PBMCs, collected roughly 12 days after vaccination. Receptors originate from a middle-aged man who received an inactivated influenza vaccine. CDR3s include the opening cysteine and the closing phenylalanine or tryptophan. Each record gives: CDR3 protein, J gene, V gene.

CASSLAEGRNTEAFF	TRBJ1-1	TRBV5-1
CASSMGGRSEAFF	TRBJ1-1	TRBV18
CASSERLARNDGEQFF	TRBJ2-1	TRBV2
CASRDSGLSAYEQYF	TRBJ2-7	TRBV28
CSARELAGGGGTDTQYF	TRBJ2-3	TRBV20-1
CSADRKNNSPLHF	TRBJ1-6	TRBV20-1
CASSSYRVGGGYTF	TRBJ1-2	TRBV12-3/TRBV12-4
CASSLGGKQPQHF	TRBJ1-5	TRBV12-3/TRBV12-4
CSVQMNEKLFF	TRBJ1-4	TRBV20-1
CSARGWESQETQYF	TRBJ2-5	TRBV20-1